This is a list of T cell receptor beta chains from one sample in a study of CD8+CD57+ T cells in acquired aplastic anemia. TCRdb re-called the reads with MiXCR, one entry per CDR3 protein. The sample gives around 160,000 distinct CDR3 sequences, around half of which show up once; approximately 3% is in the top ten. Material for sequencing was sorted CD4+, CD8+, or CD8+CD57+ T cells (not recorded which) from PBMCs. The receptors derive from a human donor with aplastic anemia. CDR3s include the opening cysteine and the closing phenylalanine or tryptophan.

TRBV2,CASSPRTSINEQFF
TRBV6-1,CASSENLEAFF
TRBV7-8,CASRAWATNEKLFF
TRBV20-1,CSARYSSGRGAYNGQFF
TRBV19,CASSIWGSSGNTIYF
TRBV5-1,CASSLSWGWSYEQYF
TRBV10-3,CAISGLGLDSPLHF
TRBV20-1,CSASPGTSGREGTQYF
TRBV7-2,CASSYGDRNYGYTF
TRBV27,CASSWGTGHTDTQYF
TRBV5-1,CASSLDSYSNQPQHF
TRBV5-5,CASNQQGDSNQPQHF
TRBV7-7,CASSYGTSGSETQYF
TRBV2,CASNGQPREYEQYF
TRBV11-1,CASSRSNYGYTF
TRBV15,CATSLGEMNTEAFF
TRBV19,CASSGGPPRATEQFF
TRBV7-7,CASSLAADSYEQYF
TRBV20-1,CSARPTGTDTQYF
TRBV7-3,CASSSTSGNGELFF
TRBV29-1,CSVERVLGQGMNTEAFF
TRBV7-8,CASTLDRGTEAFF
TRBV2,CASRTGVAYNSPLHF
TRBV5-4,CASSFGGTGNSGANVLTF
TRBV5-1,CASKLTGPGELFF
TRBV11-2,CASSEQGAGNTIYF
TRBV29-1,CSVGSAASGGYTF
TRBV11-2,CASSFRALNTEAFF
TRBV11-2,CASSWPGLAGGLGEQYF
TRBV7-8,CASSLVWEGGELFF
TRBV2,CASSEALFGETQYF
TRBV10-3,CAISESAVGYTF
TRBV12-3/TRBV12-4,CARSSRQGIAKNIQYF
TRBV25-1,CASSETRGKAGEKLFF
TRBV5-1,CASSLFGPETYEQYF
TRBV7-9,CASSTDGRRDTEAFF
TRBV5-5,CASSLALAGERETQYF
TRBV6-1,CASSDLLSEEKLFF
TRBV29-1,CSVGGRGSEKLFF
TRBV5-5,CASSWTGGRDQPQHF
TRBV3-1,CASRPGQGRASPLHF
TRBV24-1,CATSVQNEAFF
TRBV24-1,CATSDTFPETQYF
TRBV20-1,CSARDPRTYAQYF
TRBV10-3,CAISESGVLAFF
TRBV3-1,CASSQDSAGPFECNQPQHF
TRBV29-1,CSVGQVSGANVLTF
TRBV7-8,CASSPGTANSNQPQHF
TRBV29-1,CSVETGVSEQYF
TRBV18,CASSPPYRQPQHF
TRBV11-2,CASSLTGFRGYNGHTF
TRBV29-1,CSVAIRGEQHF
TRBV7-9,CASSLGETANEKLFF
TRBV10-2,CASSESGTGGYGYTF
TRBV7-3,CASSLRAGQINQPQHF